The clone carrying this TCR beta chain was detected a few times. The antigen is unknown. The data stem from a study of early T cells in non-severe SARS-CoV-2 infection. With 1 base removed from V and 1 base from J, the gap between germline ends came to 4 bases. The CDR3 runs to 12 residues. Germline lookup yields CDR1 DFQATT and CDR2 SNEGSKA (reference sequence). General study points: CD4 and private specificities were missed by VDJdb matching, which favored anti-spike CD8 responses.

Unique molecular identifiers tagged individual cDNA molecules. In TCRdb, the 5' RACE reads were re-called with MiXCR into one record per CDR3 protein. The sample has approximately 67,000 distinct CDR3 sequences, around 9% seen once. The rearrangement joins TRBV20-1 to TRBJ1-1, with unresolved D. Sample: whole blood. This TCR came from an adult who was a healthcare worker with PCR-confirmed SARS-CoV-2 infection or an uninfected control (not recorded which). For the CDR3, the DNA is TGCAGTGCTAGAGGAGGGAACACTGAAGCTTTCTTT. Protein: CSARGGNTEAFF.